This TCR beta chain stems from a study of response to subunit inactivated influenza vaccine. Whole-study findings and limits: After each seasonal influenza vaccination, few new T cells are recruited, the authors suggested.

Germline loops: CDR1 SEHNR, CDR2 FQNEAQ (reference sequence). This CDR3 contains 16 residues. V lost 2 bases, J lost 6 bases, and 17 bases lay in between. From the RT-PCR reads, TCRdb called clonotypes with MiXCR, one entry per CDR3 protein. The table records a few hundred thousand distinct CDR3 sequences, around a fifth of them present only once. Only a few counts were recorded for this clonotype. Its antigen is not identified. This sequence joins TRBV7-9 and TRBJ1-5; TRBD1 might be the D (6 bases). The sample was PBMCs from blood, taken less than 22 months after vaccination. The TCR comes from a man between 50 and 75 years old who received an inactivated influenza vaccine. The CDR3 DNA reads TGTGCCAGCAGCTTAAGTCTCTCGGGGGCAACTCAGCCCCAGCATTTT. This gives the protein CASSLSLSGATQPQHF.